This T cell receptor (beta chain) originates from a study of regulatory T cells in long-lasting Graves disease listed by TCRdb under 2021. At the level of the whole study: Persistent Graves' disease meant more than 5 years of antithyroid drug treatment with TSH receptor autoantibodies that stayed positive. Persistent Graves' disease patients in the clinical cohort had taken antithyroid drugs for roughly ten years on average. The study was registered as a clinical trial and conducted in China. This study used TCR sequencing and RNA sequencing of peripheral blood to compare persistent Graves' disease patients against newly diagnosed Graves' disease patients. A total of around 35 samples underwent TCR sequencing: about 13 from persistent and around 20 from newly diagnosed Graves' disease patients. Paper-wide results and their limitations: Compared with newly diagnosed patients, patients with persistent Graves' disease had lower TCR Shannon entropy and fewer highly expanded clones, which suggests clonal expansion. Sequencing and analysis were limited to the TCR beta chain. The small sample size was acknowledged by the authors as a limitation that may reduce accuracy. The study examined only peripheral blood because the primary lesion, thyroid tissue, could not be accessed. Patients with persistent disease shared more public clonotypes (around 2,700) than newly diagnosed patients did (966).

The library was obtained by multiplex PCR. Instrument on record: Illumina HiSeq 4000. TCR beta libraries were built with iRepertoire HTBI primers and Arm-PCR amplification of CDR3 regions. Before sequencing, the PCR products went through gel purification. The authors processed their data as follows. A total of around 66 TRBV and 14 TRBJ segments were identified across samples and were used for gene usage analysis of CDR3 amino acid clonotypes. COPE and FqMerger were used to merge filtered high-quality paired reads into contigs. Contigs were aligned with BLAST to IMGT TRBV, TRBD and TRBJ reference genes, and CDR3 was defined per IMGT. Clonotypes above 0.1% frequency were classified as highly expanded clones. Repertoire diversity was measured by Shannon entropy, and V-J evenness by the Gini coefficient. Public clonotypes were defined as clonotypes shared by more than one individual. TCRdb reanalyzed the raw reads on its own, using fastp at Q25 for trimming and MiXCR for clone calling, and kept in-frame beta chains. Every CDR3 protein is listed once, alongside the most common genes and DNA of its rows. The V and J calls come from TCRdb's annotation, not from the publication. The sample yields about 470,000 distinct CDR3 sequences; 20% to 25% were counted once. Around 7% of the sample rests with the top ten.

The sample's time point label, decoded: persistent/refractory GD, antithyroid drugs over 5 years with positive TRAb. For both TCR sequencing and RNA sequencing, RNA was extracted from PBMCs using TRIzol. The diagnosis of Graves' disease was made according to American Thyroid Association guidelines. Patients were recruited from an endocrinology department in Xi'an, China. From each patient, approximately 9.9 milliliters of peripheral blood was collected into an EDTA anticoagulant tube. Ficoll Paque Plus density gradient separation was used to isolate PBMCs, and no further T cell sorting was done. An Agilent 2100 Bioanalyzer and agarose gel were used to assess RNA quality, and a NanoDrop 2000 was used to measure RNA concentration. For this clonotype: Its antigen is unknown. One end of the junction varies from germline; a read error may be responsible.

This material consisted of peripheral blood mononuclear cells (PBMCs), taken when the disease was refractory, from a patient treated with antithyroid drugs. This clonotype was obtained from a female donor with Graves disease.

The CDR3 protein is CASSSSLYVQYF. The nucleotide sequence reads as follows: TGTGCCAGCAGCTCCAGCCTGTACGTGCAGTACTTC. Recombination joined TRBV12-3 or TRBV12-4 with TRBJ2-7; there is no confident call for the D gene. Inclusive of the bounding cysteine and phenylalanine, the CDR3 is 12 residues long. The sequence is cut down to CDR3 DNA, 36 bases in frame from base 1.